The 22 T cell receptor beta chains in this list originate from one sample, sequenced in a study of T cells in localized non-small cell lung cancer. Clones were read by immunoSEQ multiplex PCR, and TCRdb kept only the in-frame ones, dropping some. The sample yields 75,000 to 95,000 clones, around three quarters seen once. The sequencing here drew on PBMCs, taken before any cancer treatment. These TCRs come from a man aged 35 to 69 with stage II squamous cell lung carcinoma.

CDR3: CASSLRHEANYGYTF. For the CDR3, the DNA is TGCGCCAGCAGCCTTCGGCATGAGGCTAACTATGGCTACACCTTC. This chain links TRBV4-1 with TRBJ1-2, with D unclear. CDR1 is MGHRA and CDR2 is YSYEKL in the germline V gene. This CDR3 region has 15 residues. The germline V and J ends were trimmed by 4 bases and 0 bases, with 12 bases remaining between them.

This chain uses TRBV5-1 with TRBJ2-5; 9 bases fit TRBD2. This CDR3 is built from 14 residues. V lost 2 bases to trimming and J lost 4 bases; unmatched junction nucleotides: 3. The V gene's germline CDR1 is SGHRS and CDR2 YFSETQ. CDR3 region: CASSFSGSGETQYF. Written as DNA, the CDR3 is TGCGCCAGCAGCTTTAGCGGGAGTGGAGAGACCCAGTACTTC.

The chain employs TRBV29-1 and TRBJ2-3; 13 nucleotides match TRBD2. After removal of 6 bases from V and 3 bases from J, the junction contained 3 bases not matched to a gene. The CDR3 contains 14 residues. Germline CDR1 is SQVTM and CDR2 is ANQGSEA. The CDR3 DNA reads TGCAGCGTGGGACTAGCGGGGCCGACAGATACGCAGTATTTT. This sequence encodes CSVGLAGPTDTQYF.

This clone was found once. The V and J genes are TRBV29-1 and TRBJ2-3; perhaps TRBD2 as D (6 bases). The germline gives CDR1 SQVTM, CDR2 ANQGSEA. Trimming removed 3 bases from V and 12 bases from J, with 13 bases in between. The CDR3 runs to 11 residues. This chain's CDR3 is CSVDRTEGQYF. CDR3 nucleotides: TGCAGCGTTGACCGGACGGAGGGCCAGTATTTT.

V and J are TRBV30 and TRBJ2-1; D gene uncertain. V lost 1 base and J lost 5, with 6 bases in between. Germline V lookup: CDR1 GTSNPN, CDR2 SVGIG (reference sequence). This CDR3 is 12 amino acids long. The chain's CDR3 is CAWSGHNNEQFF. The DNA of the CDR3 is TGTGCCTGGAGTGGGCACAACAATGAGCAGTTCTTC.

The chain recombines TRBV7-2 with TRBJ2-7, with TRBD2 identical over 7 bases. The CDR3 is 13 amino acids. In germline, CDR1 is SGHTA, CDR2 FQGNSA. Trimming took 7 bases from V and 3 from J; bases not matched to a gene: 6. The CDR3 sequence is CASTNPGGYEQYF. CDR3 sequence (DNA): TGTGCCAGCACCAATCCGGGGGGCTACGAGCAGTACTTC.

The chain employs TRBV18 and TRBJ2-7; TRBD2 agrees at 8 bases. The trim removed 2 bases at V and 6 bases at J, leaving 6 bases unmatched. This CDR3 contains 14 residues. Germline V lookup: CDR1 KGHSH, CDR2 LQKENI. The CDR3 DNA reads TGTGCCAGCTCACCAACTGCGGGAGGTTCCGAGCAGTACTTC. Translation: CASSPTAGGSEQYF.

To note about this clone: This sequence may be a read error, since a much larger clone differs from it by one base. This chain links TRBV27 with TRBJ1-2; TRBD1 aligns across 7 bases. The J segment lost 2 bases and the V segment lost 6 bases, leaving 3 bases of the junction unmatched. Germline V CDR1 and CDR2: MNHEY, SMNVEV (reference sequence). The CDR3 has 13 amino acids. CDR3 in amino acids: CASRLTGNYGYTF. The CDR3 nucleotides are TGTGCCAGCAGACTGACAGGGAACTATGGCTACACCTTC.

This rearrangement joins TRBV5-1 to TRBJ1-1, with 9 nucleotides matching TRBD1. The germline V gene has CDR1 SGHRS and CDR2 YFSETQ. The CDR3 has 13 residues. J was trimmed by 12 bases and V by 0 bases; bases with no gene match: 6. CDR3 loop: CASSLDIQGAPFF. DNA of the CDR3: TGCGCCAGCAGCTTGGACATACAGGGGGCACCTTTCTTT.

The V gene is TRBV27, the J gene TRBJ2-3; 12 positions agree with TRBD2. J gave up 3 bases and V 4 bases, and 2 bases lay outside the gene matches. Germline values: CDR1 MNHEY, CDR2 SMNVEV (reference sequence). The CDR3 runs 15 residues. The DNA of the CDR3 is TGTGCCAGCAGTTCGACTAGCGGGAGAACAGATACGCAGTATTTT. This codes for CASSSTSGRTDTQYF.

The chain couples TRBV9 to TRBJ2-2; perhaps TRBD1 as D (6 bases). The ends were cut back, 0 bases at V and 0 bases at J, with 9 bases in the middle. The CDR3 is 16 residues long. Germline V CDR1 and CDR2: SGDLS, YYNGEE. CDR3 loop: CASSVEWTANTGELFF. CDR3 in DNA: TGTGCCAGCAGCGTAGAGTGGACAGCGAACACCGGGGAGCTGTTTTTT.

In DNA form, the CDR3 reads TGTGCCAGCAGTTCCCTTGACGGGGACAAGGATACGCAGTATTTT. Translation: CASSSLDGDKDTQYF. The chain employs TRBV27 and TRBJ2-3, with D perhaps TRBD1 (6 bases). The ends were cut back, 4 bases at V and 6 bases at J, with 17 bases in the middle. The CDR3 is 15 residues long. Germline CDR1 and CDR2: MNHEY and SMNVEV (reference sequence).

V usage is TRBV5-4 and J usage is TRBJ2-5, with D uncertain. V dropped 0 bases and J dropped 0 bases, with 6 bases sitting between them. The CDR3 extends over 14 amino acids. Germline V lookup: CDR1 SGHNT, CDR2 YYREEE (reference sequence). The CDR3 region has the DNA TGTGCCAGCAGCTTGGATTGGGACCAAGAGACCCAGTACTTC. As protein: CASSLDWDQETQYF. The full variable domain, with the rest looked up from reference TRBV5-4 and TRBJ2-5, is ETGVTQSPTHLIKTRGQQVTLRCSSQSGHNTVSWYQQALGQGPQFIFQYYREEENGRGNFPPRFSGLQFPNYSSELNVNALELDDSALYLCASSLDWDQETQYFGPGTRLLVL.

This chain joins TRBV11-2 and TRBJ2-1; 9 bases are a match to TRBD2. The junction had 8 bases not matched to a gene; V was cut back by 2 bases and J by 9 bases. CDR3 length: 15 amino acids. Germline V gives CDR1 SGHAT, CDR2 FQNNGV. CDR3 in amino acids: CASSLSGRRSGEQFF. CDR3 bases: TGTGCCAGCAGCTTAAGCGGGAGGAGATCAGGTGAGCAGTTCTTC.

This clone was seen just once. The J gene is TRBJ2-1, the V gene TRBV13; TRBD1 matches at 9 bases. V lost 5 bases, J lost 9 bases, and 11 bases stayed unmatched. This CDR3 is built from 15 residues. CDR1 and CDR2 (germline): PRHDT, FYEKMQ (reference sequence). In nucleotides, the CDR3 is TGTGCCAGCAGCCCATGGACAGGGGTTGATGGTGAGCAGTTCTTC. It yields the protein CASSPWTGVDGEQFF.

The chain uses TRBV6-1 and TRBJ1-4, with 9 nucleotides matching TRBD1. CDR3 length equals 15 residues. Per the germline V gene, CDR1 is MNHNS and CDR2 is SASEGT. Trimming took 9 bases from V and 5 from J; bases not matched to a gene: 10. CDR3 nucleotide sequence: TGTGCCAGTATGGGACAGGGCCATCCGAATGAAAAACTGTTTTTT. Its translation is CASMGQGHPNEKLFF.

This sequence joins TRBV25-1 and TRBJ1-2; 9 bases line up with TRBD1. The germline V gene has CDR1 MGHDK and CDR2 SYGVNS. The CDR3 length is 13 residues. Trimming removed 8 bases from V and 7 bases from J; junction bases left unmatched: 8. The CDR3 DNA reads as TGTGCCAGCCGCCAGGGACAGGGAGGTGGCTACACCTTC. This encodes CASRQGQGGGYTF.

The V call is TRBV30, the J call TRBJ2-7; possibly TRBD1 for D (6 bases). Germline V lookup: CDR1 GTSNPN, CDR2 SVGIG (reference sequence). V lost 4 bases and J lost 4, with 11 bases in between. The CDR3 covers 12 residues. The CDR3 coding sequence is TGTGCCTGGACAGGGGAAGGGTACGAGCAGTACTTC. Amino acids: CAWTGEGYEQYF.

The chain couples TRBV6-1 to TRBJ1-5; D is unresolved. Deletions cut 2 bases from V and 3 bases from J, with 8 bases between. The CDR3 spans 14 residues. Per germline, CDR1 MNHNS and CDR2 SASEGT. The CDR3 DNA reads TGTGCCAGCAGTGAATGGTCCGTCAATCAGCCCCAGCATTTT. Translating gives CASSEWSVNQPQHF.

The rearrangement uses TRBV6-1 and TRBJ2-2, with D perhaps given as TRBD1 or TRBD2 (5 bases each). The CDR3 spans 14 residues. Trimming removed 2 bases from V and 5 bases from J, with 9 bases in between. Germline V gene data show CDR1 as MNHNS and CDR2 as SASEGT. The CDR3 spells CASSETGQTGELFF. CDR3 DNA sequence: TGTGCCAGCAGTGAAACGGGGCAGACCGGGGAGCTGTTTTTT.

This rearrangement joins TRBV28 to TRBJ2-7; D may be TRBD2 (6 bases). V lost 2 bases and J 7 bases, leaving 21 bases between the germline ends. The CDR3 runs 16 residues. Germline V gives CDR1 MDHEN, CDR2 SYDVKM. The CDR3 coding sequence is TGTGCCAGCAGTTTAGCCGACCCGGGACTCCGGGGGGAGCAGTACTTC. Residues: CASSLADPGLRGEQYF. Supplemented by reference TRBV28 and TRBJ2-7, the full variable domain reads DVKVTQSSRYLVKRTGEKVFLECVQDMDHENMFWYRQDPGLGLRLIYFSYDVKMKEKGDIPEGYSVSREKKERFSLILESASTNQTSMYLCASSLADPGLRGEQYFGPGTRLTVT.

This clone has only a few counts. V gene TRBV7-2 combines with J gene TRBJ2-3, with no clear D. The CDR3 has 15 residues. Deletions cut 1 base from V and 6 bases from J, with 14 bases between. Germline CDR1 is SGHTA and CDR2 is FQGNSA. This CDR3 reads CASSLESLLGDTQYF. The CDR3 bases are TGTGCCAGCAGCTTAGAGTCGCTCCTTGGGGATACGCAGTATTTT.